This T cell receptor beta chain was recovered during a study of T cell changes during pregnancy in multiple sclerosis. The germline gives CDR1 MNHEY, CDR2 SMNVEV (reference sequence). Trimming cost V 5 bases and J 0 bases; bases outside gene matches: 4. The CDR3 contains 15 residues. TCRdb keeps only in-frame clones here, not all; method: immunoSEQ multiplex PCR. The sample has under 55,000 clones; roughly nine tenths are singletons. The specimen was CD8+ T cells from peripheral blood mononuclear cells, collected after pregnancy. This chain uses TRBV27 with TRBJ2-4; the match to TRBD1 covers 7 bases. This TCR came from a female donor with multiple sclerosis, enrolled in a pregnancy study. As DNA, the CDR3 is TGTGCCAGCAGTGACAGGGACCTAGCCAAAAACATTCAGTACTTC. Translating it yields CASSDRDLAKNIQYF.